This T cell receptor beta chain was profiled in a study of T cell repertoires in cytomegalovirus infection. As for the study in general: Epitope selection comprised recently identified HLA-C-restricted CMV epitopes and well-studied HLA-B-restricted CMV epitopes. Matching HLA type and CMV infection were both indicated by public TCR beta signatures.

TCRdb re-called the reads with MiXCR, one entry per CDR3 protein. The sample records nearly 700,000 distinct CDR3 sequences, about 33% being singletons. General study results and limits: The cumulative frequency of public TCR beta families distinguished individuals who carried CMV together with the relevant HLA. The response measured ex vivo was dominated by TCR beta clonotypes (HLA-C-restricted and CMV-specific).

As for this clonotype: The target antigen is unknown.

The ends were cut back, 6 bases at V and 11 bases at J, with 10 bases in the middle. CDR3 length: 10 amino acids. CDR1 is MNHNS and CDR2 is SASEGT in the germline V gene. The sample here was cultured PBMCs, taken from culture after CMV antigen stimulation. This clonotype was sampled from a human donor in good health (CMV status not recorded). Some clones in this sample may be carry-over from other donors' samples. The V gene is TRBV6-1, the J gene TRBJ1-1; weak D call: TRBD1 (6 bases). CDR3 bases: TGTGCCAGCAGGGGGGCATTGGCTTTCTTT. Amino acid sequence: CASRGALAFF.